These 13 T cell receptor beta chains originate from one sample sequenced in a study of blood T cell repertoires in COVID-19. TCRdb keeps only in-frame clones here, not all; method: immunoSEQ multiplex PCR. The data contain around 280,000 clones, roughly 90% of them seen just once; the ten biggest clones take up approximately 11%. The sample comprised peripheral blood. Source of these receptors: a woman aged 25 to 45 with COVID-19, enrolled during active disease.

The chain combines TRBV3-1 (or the pseudogene TRBV3-2) with TRBJ1-2; D may be TRBD1 (5 bases). The CDR3 length is 14 residues. Germline V gene lookup returns CDR1 LGHDT and CDR2 YNNKEL (reference sequence). V was pared by 1 base and J by 4 bases, with 10 bases between. The DNA for the CDR3 is TGTGCCAGCAGCCAAGGGTCGGGACTCTATGGCTACACCTTC. This codes for CASSQGSGLYGYTF.

The rearrangement links TRBV28 to TRBJ1-5; TRBD1 matches 7 bases. The CDR3 runs 15 residues. With V trimmed by 10 bases and J by 3 bases, 12 bases remained unmatched. In germline, CDR1 is MDHEN, CDR2 SYDVKM. The CDR3: CAIAVWTGDNQPQHF. In DNA, the CDR3 is TGTGCCATTGCCGTATGGACAGGAGACAATCAGCCCCAGCATTTT.

The CDR3 region has the DNA TGTGCCAGCAGTTCCGGTCCCCAGCCCCAGCATTTT. Its protein product is CASSSGPQPQHF. V usage is TRBV6-5 and J usage is TRBJ1-5, with no clear D. The CDR3 sequence is 12 residues long. Per germline, CDR1 MNHEY and CDR2 SVGAGI. Trimming took off 4 bases at V and 7 bases at J, with 8 bases between the two ends.

The chain uses TRBV6-1 and TRBJ2-7; D is possibly TRBD2 (5 bases). CDR3 size: 14 residues. Germline V lookup: CDR1 MNHNS, CDR2 SASEGT. V gave up 2 bases and J gave up 3 bases, with 11 bases separating them. The DNA for the CDR3 is TGTGCCAGCAGTGAAACTCTGGACTTCTACGAGCAGTACTTC. Protein: CASSETLDFYEQYF.

This chain links TRBV9 with TRBJ1-1; possibly TRBD1 for D (5 bases). Germline V gene lookup returns CDR1 SGDLS and CDR2 YYNGEE. This CDR3 is built from 14 residues. V lost 3 bases, J lost 3 bases, and 12 bases lay in between. The CDR3 DNA reads TGTGCCAGCAGCGCTATGGGGGGACACACTGAAGCTTTCTTT. Protein product: CASSAMGGHTEAFF.

The chain employs TRBV19 and TRBJ1-5; D is undetermined. Between the trimmed V and J ends, which lost 2 bases and 7 bases, there was a span of 9 bases. The CDR3 totals 13 residues. From germline, CDR1 is LNHDA and CDR2 SQIVND (reference sequence). DNA for the CDR3: TGTGCCAGTAGTATAAGGGAGCGACAGCCCCAGCATTTT. It encodes CASSIRERQPQHF.

This clone was counted a single time. The J gene is TRBJ2-3, the V gene TRBV11-3; 9 nucleotides line up with TRBD1. The CDR3 runs 14 residues. From germline, CDR1 is SGHNT and CDR2 YENEEA. The V segment lost 5 bases and the J segment 3 bases; nucleotides outside the gene matches: 3. CDR3 in DNA: TGTGCCAGCAGCCTCGGACAGGGGACAGATACGCAGTATTTT. Translated: CASSLGQGTDTQYF.

V gene TRBV29-1 combines with J gene TRBJ2-1; 7 bases are shared with TRBD1. The CDR3 extends over 12 amino acids. The junction had 7 bases not matched to a gene; V was cut back by 7 bases and J by 7 bases. CDR1 and CDR2 from the germline V gene are SQVTM and ANQGSEA. In DNA form, the CDR3 reads TGCAGCGCCCACAGGGGAATGAATGAGCAGTTCTTC. Its protein is CSAHRGMNEQFF.

This chain links TRBV28 with TRBJ1-5; tentative D call: TRBD1 (6 bases). Trimming left V 1 base short and J 5 bases short, with 9 bases between. The V gene's germline CDR1 is MDHEN and CDR2 SYDVKM. The CDR3 has 14 amino acids. CDR3 bases: TGTGCCAGCAGTTTATCGGCAGGGGATCAGCCCCAGCATTTT. Translating it yields CASSLSAGDQPQHF. The full variable domain, its missing parts supplied by reference TRBV28 and TRBJ1-5, is DVKVTQSSRYLVKRTGEKVFLECVQDMDHENMFWYRQDPGLGLRLIYFSYDVKMKEKGDIPEGYSVSREKKERFSLILESASTNQTSMYLCASSLSAGDQPQHFGDGTRLSIL.

V is TRBV29-1 and J is TRBJ1-4, with D tentatively TRBD1 (6 bases). Per the germline V gene, CDR1 is SQVTM and CDR2 is ANQGSEA. V gave up 5 bases and J gave up 8 bases, with 21 bases separating them. The CDR3 is made up of 15 amino acids. CDR3 sequence: CSVRQLTGLREKLFF. As DNA, the CDR3 is TGCAGCGTTCGTCAATTGACAGGCCTAAGAGAAAAACTGTTTTTT.

This clone was recorded a few times. The rearrangement uses TRBV19 and TRBJ1-1, with a tentative D call TRBD1 (6 bases). Germline CDR1 and CDR2: LNHDA and SQIVND (reference sequence). Trimming left V 5 bases short and J 3 bases short, with 10 bases between. This CDR3 is 13 amino acids long. Here the CDR3 reads CASSPGQYTEAFF. The CDR3 bases are TGTGCCAGTAGTCCCGGACAGTACACTGAAGCTTTCTTT.

V is TRBV6-5 and J is TRBJ2-4; 10 positions match TRBD2. V trimming: 5 bases; J trimming: 7 bases; junction bases outside the gene matches: 5. Germline CDR1 MNHEY, CDR2 SVGAGI. This CDR3 is built from 14 residues. The DNA for the CDR3 is TGTGCCAGCAGTCCCGGGACTAGCGTTAACATTCAGTACTTC. As protein: CASSPGTSVNIQYF.

This chain uses TRBV28 with TRBJ2-1, with D unresolved. This CDR3 is 13 amino acids long. Looked up from germline, CDR1 is MDHEN and CDR2 is SYDVKM. Trimming took 5 bases from V and 8 from J, leaving 13 bases between them. CDR3 region: CASSPPTVYEQFF. The CDR3 DNA is TGTGCCAGCAGTCCCCCGACTGTTTATGAGCAGTTCTTC.